The rows below give T cell receptor beta chains drawn from one sample of a study of T cells in Graves' hyperthyroidism and ophthalmopathy. TCRdb passed the multiplex PCR reads through MiXCR, listing each CDR3 protein once. Of 550,000 to 600,000 distinct CDR3 sequences in the sample, over 15% were seen once. The sample consisted of blood. These receptors were obtained from a woman aged 18-30 years with Graves' hyperthyroidism. CDR3s include the opening cysteine and the closing phenylalanine or tryptophan. The D gene is left open where the match is weak. Expanded clones are given a class, and other clones once, few, many or no size at all.

TRBD1	TRBV15	few	TRBJ2-7	CATSGGKTGGEYEQYF	TGTGCCACCAGCGGGGGGAAGACAGGGGGCGAGTACGAGCAGTACTTC
TRBD2	TRBV7-7	many	TRBJ2-3	CASSFLIAGSTTDTQYF	TGTGCCAGCAGCTTCCTAATAGCGGGATCCACCACAGATACGCAGTATTTT
.	TRBV20-1	.	TRBJ1-2	CSARPVGGRGYGYTF	TGCAGTGCTAGACCGGTGGGGGGGCGCGGCTATGGCTACACCTTC
TRBD1	TRBV6-1	many	TRBJ1-4	CASRTGTGAEKLFF	TGTGCCAGCAGGACCGGGACAGGCGCTGAAAAACTGTTTTTT
.	TRBV3-1	many	TRBJ1-5	CASSYDSGYSNQPQHF	TGTGCCAGCAGCTACGACAGCGGATATAGCAATCAGCCCCAGCATTTT
TRBD2	TRBV11-2	many	TRBJ2-3	CASSLEGAGADTQYF	TGTGCCAGCAGCTTAGAAGGGGCGGGGGCAGATACGCAGTATTTT
TRBD1	TRBV5-1	few	TRBJ1-3	CASSLKTGNSGNTIYF	TGCGCCAGCAGCTTGAAGACAGGGAACTCTGGAAACACCATATATTTT
.	TRBV2	many	TRBJ2-7	CASGIAYEQYF	TGTGCCAGCGGAATCGCCTACGAGCAGTACTTC
TRBD1	TRBV12-3/TRBV12-4	many	TRBJ2-5	CASSPGTVSQETQYF	TGTGCCAGCAGTCCTGGGACAGTAAGCCAAGAGACCCAGTACTTC
.	TRBV12-3/TRBV12-4	few	TRBJ1-3	CASSLSGKTGNTIYF	TGTGCCAGCAGTTTATCAGGGAAAACTGGAAACACCATATATTTT
.	TRBV24-1	few	TRBJ2-3	CATSERLPGTDTQYF	TGTGCCACCAGTGAAAGGCTCCCGGGGACAGATACGCAGTATTTT
.	TRBV12-3/TRBV12-4	.	TRBJ2-7	CASSFGGLFYEQYF	TGTGCCAGCAGTTTTGGGGGGCTTTTTTACGAGCAGTACTTC
.	TRBV7-2	many	TRBJ1-3	CASSYRRGGGNTIYF	TGTGCCAGCAGCTATCGCAGGGGCGGTGGAAACACCATATATTTT
.	TRBV20-1	many	TRBJ2-7	CSAQRQGTYEQYF	TGCAGTGCCCAGAGGCAGGGAACCTACGAGCAGTACTTC
TRBD1	TRBV20-1	.	TRBJ2-7	CSAQLGQGIYEQYF	TGCAGTGCACAACTCGGACAGGGGATCTACGAGCAGTACTTC
.	TRBV28	.	TRBJ1-1	CASSLTEYTEAFF	TGTGCCAGCAGTTTAACGGAGTACACTGAAGCTTTCTTT
TRBD1	TRBV7-6	.	TRBJ2-2	CASSLEAGGAGELFF	TGTGCCAGCAGCTTAGAGGCAGGGGGAGCCGGGGAGCTGTTTTTT